This T cell receptor (beta chain) comes out of a study of T cell repertoires in cytomegalovirus infection (dated by TCRdb to about 2019). Study-wide context: Peptide stimulations targeted recently identified HLA-C-restricted CMV epitopes, whose presentation resists viral immunomodulation, together with well-studied HLA-B-restricted epitopes. The HLA type of each donor mattered for the analysis, because public TCR beta signatures pointed to carriage of CMV infection along with the matching HLA type.

Sequencing was carried out with an Illumina HiSeq 1500. The raw public reads went through TCRdb reprocessing: fastp at Q25, MiXCR clone calling, in-frame beta chains kept. Rows with one shared CDR3 protein collapse into an entry with the most common genes and DNA. Counted in this sample were some 940,000 distinct CDR3 sequences; roughly 31% of them appeared once. Roughly an eighth of the sample is taken by the ten largest. Turning to this clonotype: Which antigen it targets is not known. Base qualities are missing; no much larger clone stands one base away.

The meaning of the sample's treatment or condition label: in vitro stimulation with specific CMV peptide epitopes to enrich CMV-specific T cells. What the work shows at the level of the full study, not this receptor alone: Cumulative frequency of public TCR beta family members discriminated carriers of CMV infection plus the relevant HLA type in this cohort and an independent approximately 350-donor cohort. The ex vivo response was dominated by HLA-C-restricted CMV-specific TCR beta clonotypes, which also provided the single most frequent clonotype in two of eight donors.

V lost 0 bases and J lost 4 bases; the stretch between them is 18 bases long. The germline V gene supplies CDR1 MNHEY and CDR2 SVGEGT. The cysteine opens and the phenylalanine closes a CDR3 of 17 amino acids. The DNA shown is the 51-base CDR3, in frame from base 1. The source of this sequence is a human donor in good health (CMV status not recorded). Some clones in this sample may be carry-over from other donors' samples. The source was cultured CD8+ T cells from PBMCs, collected from culture after CMV antigen stimulation. The sequence links TRBV6-2 or TRBV6-3 to TRBJ2-5; there is no confident call for the D gene. The CDR3 reads as follows: CASSYSGFMKGPETQYF. The DNA is TGTGCCAGCAGTTACTCGGGATTTATGAAGGGTCCAGAGACCCAGTACTTC.